This is a list of T cell receptor beta chains from one sample in a study of T cells in Graves' hyperthyroidism and ophthalmopathy. TCRdb ran MiXCR on the multiplex PCR reads and lists one entry per CDR3 protein. Of around 500,000 distinct CDR3 sequences in the sample, approximately 14% were seen once. The sequencing input was blood. Receptors were obtained from a woman aged 40 to 50 with Graves' hyperthyroidism. CDR3s include the opening cysteine and the closing phenylalanine or tryptophan. A D gene is named only where the DNA matches it firmly. Rows may omit the clone size; those that give it use once, few, many or a size class.

V	size	D	J	DNA	CDR3
TRBV13	few	-	TRBJ2-2	TGTGCCAGCCGGGACAAGGGGGGGCTGGGCACCGGGGAGCTGTTTTTT	CASRDKGGLGTGELFF
TRBV27	few	-	TRBJ2-6	TGTGCCAGCAGTTACAGCCATACAGGGTTAGGGGCCAACGTCCTGACTTTC	CASSYSHTGLGANVLTF
TRBV29-1	few	-	TRBJ2-5	TGCAGCGCACACGGACCGAGCCAAGAGACCCAGTACTTC	CSAHGPSQETQYF
TRBV7-2	many	-	TRBJ2-7	TGTGCCAGCAGTCCCGGGGTAAAGGGCGAGCAGTACTTC	CASSPGVKGEQYF
TRBV20-1	many	-	TRBJ2-3	TGCAGTGCTTCATCGACCAGTTCAGATACGCAGTATTTT	CSASSTSSDTQYF
TRBV24-1	many	-	TRBJ2-7	TGTGCCACCAGTGATTCGCAACGACAGGCAGGAGAACCCTGGCAGTACTTC	CATSDSQRQAGEPWQYF
TRBV2	-	TRBD1	TRBJ2-7	TGTGCCAGCAGTGTTACCAGGACAGGGGGCTACGAGCAGTACTTC	CASSVTRTGGYEQYF
TRBV10-1	many	-	TRBJ2-7	TGCGCATCTTGCGGGGATACTAAATACGAGCAGTACTTC	CASCGDTKYEQYF
TRBV3-1	many	TRBD1	TRBJ2-1	TGTGCCAGCAGCCGAGGGACAGCGCAATACAATGAGCAGTTCTTC	CASSRGTAQYNEQFF
TRBV6-1	many	-	TRBJ1-1	TGTGCCAGCAGTCCCAGCACTGAAGCTTTCTTT	CASSPSTEAFF
TRBV2	many	TRBD1	TRBJ2-1	TGTGCCAGCATCATGGGGGGACAGGGCTCCTACAATGAGCAGTTCTTC	CASIMGGQGSYNEQFF
TRBV2	few	-	TRBJ1-2	TGTGCCAGCAGGGATGGCTACACCTTC	CASRDGYTF
TRBV10-3	many	-	TRBJ2-7	TGTGCCATCAGTGAGTCAATCGGTAGGGGGGCAGGTTACGAGCAGTACTTC	CAISESIGRGAGYEQYF
TRBV4-1	-	TRBD2	TRBJ2-7	TGCGCCAGCAGCCAGCCCCCACTAGCGGGGGGCCGCAACGAGCAGTACTTC	CASSQPPLAGGRNEQYF
TRBV5-1	many	-	TRBJ2-3	TGCGCCAGCAGCCCAACCACCGGGATAGATACGCAGTATTTT	CASSPTTGIDTQYF
TRBV30	many	-	TRBJ2-1	TGTGCCTGGAGCCCGCCCGGGGGATACAATGAGCAGTTCTTC	CAWSPPGGYNEQFF
TRBV3-1	many	-	TRBJ2-3	TGTGCCAGCAGCCACAACCCTTTAGCGGCTAGCACAGATACGCAGTATTTT	CASSHNPLAASTDTQYF
TRBV27	-	TRBD1	TRBJ2-1	TGTGCCAGCAGTTTAACAGGGGACAATGAGCAGTTCTTC	CASSLTGDNEQFF
TRBV29-1	-	TRBD2	TRBJ2-7	TGCAGCGTTGAAGGATACGGGGGGAGCGAGCAGTACTTC	CSVEGYGGSEQYF
TRBV30	-	-	TRBJ2-5	TGTGCCTGGTGGACGCCTTTCGGGAAAGTGATGGAGACCCAGTACTTC	CAWWTPFGKVMETQYF
TRBV15	many	-	TRBJ2-3	TGTGCCACCAGCAGAGGAGGAGGGCCTAGCACAGATACGCAGTATTTT	CATSRGGGPSTDTQYF
TRBV28	many	-	TRBJ2-5	TGTGCCAGCAGTCCCACGTTCCCAGGGAAAGAGACCCAGTACTTC	CASSPTFPGKETQYF
TRBV29-1	many	TRBD1	TRBJ2-7	TGCAGCGTACAGGACAGGGCCTCCTACGAGCAGTACTTC	CSVQDRASYEQYF
TRBV19	-	-	TRBJ2-6	TGTGCCAGTAATCAGGGCGTAACTGGGGCCAACGTCCTGACTTTC	CASNQGVTGANVLTF
TRBV7-3	-	TRBD2	TRBJ2-2	TGTGCCAGCAGCTACACTAGCGGGAGGGCGAACACCGGGGAGCTGTTTTTT	CASSYTSGRANTGELFF
TRBV6-1	many	-	TRBJ1-5	TGTGCCAGCAGTGCCCGGGGTGTGAGTAATCAGCCCCAGCATTTT	CASSARGVSNQPQHF
TRBV11-2	many	-	TRBJ2-7	TGTGCCAGCAGCTCCGACAGGGGACTATCCTACGAGCAGTACTTC	CASSSDRGLSYEQYF
TRBV2	many	TRBD2	TRBJ2-5	TGTGCCAGCAGTCAAGCGGGACTACAAGAGACCCAGTACTTC	CASSQAGLQETQYF
TRBV5-1	many	-	TRBJ2-1	TGCGCCAGCAGCTTGGCATCAGGTACAAACAATGAGCAGTTCTTC	CASSLASGTNNEQFF
TRBV20-1	many	-	TRBJ1-1	TGCAGTGCTAGTCTCCAGGTTACGGCTGAAGCTTTCTTT	CSASLQVTAEAFF
TRBV7-2	many	-	TRBJ2-1	TGTGCCAGCAGCGTCCCACCGGCGGAGAATGGCAATGAGCAGTTCTTC	CASSVPPAENGNEQFF
TRBV6-9	few	-	TRBJ1-2	TGTGCCAGCAGTTATTCCTTACCCGGCCCTGGGCGGCACTATGGCTACACCTTC	CASSYSLPGPGRHYGYTF
TRBV20-1	-	-	TRBJ2-1	TGCAGTGCTATAGGACGGGAGACCTACAATGAGCAGTTCTTC	CSAIGRETYNEQFF
TRBV25-1	few	TRBD1	TRBJ1-1	TGTGCCAGCAGTGAGGGGACAGGGGGAAAAGCTTTCTTT	CASSEGTGGKAFF
TRBV5-1	many	-	TRBJ2-7	TGCGCCTCACAGCATGAGGGCGAGCAGTACTTC	CASQHEGEQYF
TRBV29-1	many	TRBD1	TRBJ2-4	TGCAGCGTTGAGGATTCCAGGGGGAACATTCAGTACTTC	CSVEDSRGNIQYF
TRBV5-1	many	-	TRBJ2-7	TGCGCCAGCAGCTCGCTCGGACAGACTAGTGCAATATACGAGCAGTACTTC	CASSSLGQTSAIYEQYF
TRBV20-1	many	-	TRBJ2-7	TGCAGTGCTCCGGAGGAGGTCGGGACGAACGAGCAGTACTTC	CSAPEEVGTNEQYF
TRBV11-2	many	TRBD2	TRBJ2-3	TGTGCCAGCAGCAAGCTAGCGGGAGGGGGCACAGATACGCAGTATTTT	CASSKLAGGGTDTQYF
TRBV7-9	-	-	TRBJ2-3	TGTGCCAGCAGCTTTCGGCAGGGAGTCACAGATACGCAGTATTTT	CASSFRQGVTDTQYF
TRBV11-2	many	TRBD1	TRBJ2-7	TGTGCCAGCAGCTATACAGGGGGCCCCTACGAGCAGTACTTC	CASSYTGGPYEQYF
TRBV7-3	many	TRBD1	TRBJ2-7	TGTGCCAGCAGCTTAAAAACCGGGACAGAATACGAGCAGTACTTC	CASSLKTGTEYEQYF
TRBV7-2	many	-	TRBJ2-1	TGTGCCAGCAGCTTCCTAGGGAATGAGCAGTTCTTC	CASSFLGNEQFF